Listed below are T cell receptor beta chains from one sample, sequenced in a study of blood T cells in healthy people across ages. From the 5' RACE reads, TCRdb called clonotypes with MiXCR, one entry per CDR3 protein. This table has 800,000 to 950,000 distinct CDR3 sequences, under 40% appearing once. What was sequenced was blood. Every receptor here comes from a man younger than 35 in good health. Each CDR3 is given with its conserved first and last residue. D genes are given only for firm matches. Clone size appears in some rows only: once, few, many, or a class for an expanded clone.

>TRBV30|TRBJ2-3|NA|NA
TGTGCCTGGAGTCCCGGGGCCCGGGCGCAGTATTTT
CAWSPGARAQYF
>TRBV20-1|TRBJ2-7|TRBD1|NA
TGCAGTGCTTACCGGGACAGGGGCTACGAGCAGTACTTC
CSAYRDRGYEQYF
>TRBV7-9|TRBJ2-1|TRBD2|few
TGTGCCAGCAGCCCTGGGGGGGGGAGCTCCTACAATGAGCAGTTCTTC
CASSPGGGSSYNEQFF
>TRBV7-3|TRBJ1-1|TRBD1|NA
TGTGCCAGCAGCCCGGACAGGGGTCTAACGGGGGCTTTCTTT
CASSPDRGLTGAFF
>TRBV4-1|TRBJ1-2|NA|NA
TGCGCCAGCAGCCAGAACGCCCAGAGACTTAACTATGGCTACACCTTC
CASSQNAQRLNYGYTF
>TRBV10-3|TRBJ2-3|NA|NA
TGTGCCATCTCGGGGGACCTCACAGATACGCAGTATTTT
CAISGDLTDTQYF
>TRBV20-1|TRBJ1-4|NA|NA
TGCAGTGCTAGAGAGCCTTTGAGGGCGAGGGAAAAACTGTTTTTT
CSAREPLRAREKLFF
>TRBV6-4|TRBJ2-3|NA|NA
TGTGCCAGCAGTGACGCTGCTGGGGAGGTAGATACGCAGTATTTT
CASSDAAGEVDTQYF
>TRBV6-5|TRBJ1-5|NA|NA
TGTGCCAGCAGTCGGACAGATCGAATGGGTCAGCCCCAGCATTTT
CASSRTDRMGQPQHF
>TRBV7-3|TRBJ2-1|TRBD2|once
TGTGCCAGCGGCAATAGCGGGGGCCGGGGAGATGAGCAGTTCTTC
CASGNSGGRGDEQFF
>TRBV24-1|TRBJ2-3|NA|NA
TGTGCCACCAGTGATGGGGGGAGTGATACGCAGTATTTT
CATSDGGSDTQYF
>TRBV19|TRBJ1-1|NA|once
TGTGCCAGTAGTATAGGGGGCCGGGCTTTCTTT
CASSIGGRAFF
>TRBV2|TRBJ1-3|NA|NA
TGTGCCAGCGGCGGAGGGGAGGGAAACACCATATATTTT
CASGGGEGNTIYF
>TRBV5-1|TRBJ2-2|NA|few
TGCGCCAGCAGCCGAGTGGGGAACACCGGGGAGCTGTTTTTT
CASSRVGNTGELFF
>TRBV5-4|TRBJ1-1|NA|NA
TGTGCCAGCAGCCTCCCTCAGGGAGTGAACACTGAAGCTTTCTTT
CASSLPQGVNTEAFF